The 8 T cell receptor beta chains in this list originate from one sample, sequenced in a study of cytomegalovirus exposure and HLA in healthy donors. Sequenced by immunoSEQ multiplex PCR; TCRdb stores in-frame clones only, minus some. The sample includes approximately 140,000 clones, 85% to 90% of them seen just once. The sequencing sample was made of PBMCs. The receptors come from a man between 18 and 35 years old in good health and CMV-seropositive.

The chain's CDR3 is CASEGLANEQFF. The CDR3 coding sequence is TGTGCCAGCGAGGGACTAGCCAATGAGCAGTTCTTC. The rearrangement joins TRBV6-1 to TRBJ2-1; 9 nucleotides agree with TRBD2. The CDR3 totals 12 residues. The V and J ends lost 8 bases and 6 bases, in that order; junction bases with no gene match: 2. Germline loops: CDR1 MNHNS, CDR2 SASEGT.

Of note for this clone: In the same sample, other DNA sequences code for this CDR3. The V call is TRBV2, the J call TRBJ1-2; a possible D gene is TRBD1 (6 bases). The CDR3 is 11 amino acids. The germline V gene encodes CDR1 SNHLY and CDR2 FYNNEI. Trimming removed 5 bases from V and 5 bases from J, with 6 bases in between. As DNA, the CDR3 is TGTGCCAGCAGTACAGGGTATGGCTACACCTTC. Amino acids: CASSTGYGYTF.

The chain couples TRBV28 to TRBJ2-7; D perhaps matches TRBD1 (6 bases). V was trimmed by 8 bases and J by 4 bases, leaving 21 bases between them. CDR1 is MDHEN and CDR2 is SYDVKM in the germline V gene. The CDR3 extends over 15 amino acids. CDR3 in DNA: TGTGCCAGCTCCTTCTCCCCCACAGGGAAATACGAGCAGTACTTC. Translating gives CASSFSPTGKYEQYF.

The chain uses TRBV4-1 and TRBJ2-3; 13 nucleotides align to TRBD2. After removal of 4 bases from V and 1 base from J, the junction contained 2 bases not matched to a gene. Looked up from germline, CDR1 is MGHRA and CDR2 is YSYEKL. The CDR3 totals 16 residues. CDR3 in DNA: TGCGCCAGCAGCCGGGGACTAGCGGGACGCACAGATACGCAGTATTTT. As protein: CASSRGLAGRTDTQYF.

The genes are TRBV7-6 and TRBJ2-3; D unclear. Germline V gene lookup returns CDR1 SGHVS and CDR2 FNYEAQ. CDR3 length: 11 residues. Trimming left V 8 bases short and J 5 bases short, with 8 bases between. This CDR3 is CASGNGDTQYF. DNA of the CDR3: TGTGCCAGCGGTAACGGAGATACGCAGTATTTT. The full variable domain, completed using reference TRBV7-6 and TRBJ2-3, is GAGVSQSPRYKVTKRGQDVALRCDPISGHVSLYWYRQALGQGPEFLTYFNYEAQQDKSGLPNDRFSAERPEGSISTLTIQRTEQRDSAMYRCASGNGDTQYFGPGTRLTVL.

The CDR3 DNA reads TGCGCCAGCAGCTGGCTCGGGACAGGGGGCGAAGCTTTCTTT. This codes for CASSWLGTGGEAFF. The rearrangement uses TRBV5-1 and TRBJ1-1, with TRBD1 identical over 12 bases. CDR1 SGHRS and CDR2 YFSETQ come from the germline V gene. The junction had 5 bases not matched to a gene; V was cut back by 3 bases and J by 8 bases. CDR3 length: 14 amino acids.

The chain joins TRBV6-5 to TRBJ2-2, with 8 positions matching TRBD2. V gave up 6 bases and J gave up 4 bases; unmatched junction bases: 4. The CDR3 totals 14 residues. Germline loops: CDR1 MNHEY, CDR2 SVGAGI. The CDR3 loop is CASSRSGVTGELFF. Written as DNA, the CDR3 is TGTGCCAGCAGCCGTAGCGGGGTCACCGGGGAGCTGTTTTTT.

V is TRBV27 and J is TRBJ1-2, with 10 bases fitting TRBD1. The J segment lost 0 bases and the V segment lost 4 bases, leaving 14 bases of the junction unmatched. The CDR3 has 19 residues. CDR1 MNHEY and CDR2 SMNVEV come from the germline V gene (reference sequence). The CDR3 DNA is TGTGCCAGCAGTTCCTCCGTCCGGGACAGGGGAATAGCTAACTATGGCTACACCTTC. This translates into CASSSSVRDRGIANYGYTF.